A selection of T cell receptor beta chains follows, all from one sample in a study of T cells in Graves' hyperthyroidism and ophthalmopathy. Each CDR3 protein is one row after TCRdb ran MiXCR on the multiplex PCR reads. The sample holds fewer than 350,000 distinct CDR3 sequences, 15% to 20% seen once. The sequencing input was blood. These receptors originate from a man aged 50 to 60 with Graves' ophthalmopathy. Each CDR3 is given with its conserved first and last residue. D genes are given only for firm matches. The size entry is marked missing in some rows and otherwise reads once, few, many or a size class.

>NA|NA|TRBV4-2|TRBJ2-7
TGTGCCAGCAGCCAAGAGCACGCCAGCTCCCACTACGAGCAGTACTTC
CASSQEHASSHYEQYF
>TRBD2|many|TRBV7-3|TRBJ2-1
TGTGCCAGCAGCTTAAGGGGACTAGCGGTGAACAATGAGCAGTTCTTC
CASSLRGLAVNNEQFF
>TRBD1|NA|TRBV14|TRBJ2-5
TGTGCCAGCAGCCACCAGGGACAGGTCCAGACCCAGTACTTC
CASSHQGQVQTQYF
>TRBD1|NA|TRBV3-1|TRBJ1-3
TGTGCCAGCGGGCAATCGGACAGGCGGACCTCTGGAAACACCATATATTTT
CASGQSDRRTSGNTIYF
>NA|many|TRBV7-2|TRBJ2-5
TGTGCCAGCAGCAAAGTGGGCGGATTAGAGACCCAGTACTTC
CASSKVGGLETQYF
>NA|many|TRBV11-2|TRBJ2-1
TGTGCCAGCAGCTTAGATCCCGGGACACGGCTTTACAATGAGCAGTTCTTC
CASSLDPGTRLYNEQFF
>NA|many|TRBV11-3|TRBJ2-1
TGTGCCAGCAGCTTAGGACTAACTAACGGGAGTTACAATGAGCAGTTCTTC
CASSLGLTNGSYNEQFF
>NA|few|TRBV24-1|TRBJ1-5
TGTGCCACCAGTGATCCTAGCTCGGGGAATCAGCCCCAGCATTTT
CATSDPSSGNQPQHF
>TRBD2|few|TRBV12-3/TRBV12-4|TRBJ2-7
TGTGCCAGCAAGACCACCTTAGGACTAGCGGGAGGGGATTCCTACGAGCAGTACTTC
CASKTTLGLAGGDSYEQYF
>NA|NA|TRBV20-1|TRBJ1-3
TGCAGTGCTAGAGAGGGATTCGGAAACACCATATATTTT
CSAREGFGNTIYF
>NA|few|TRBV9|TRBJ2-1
TGTGCCAGCAGCGTCACGGGAGCACGCGAGCAGTTCTTC
CASSVTGAREQFF
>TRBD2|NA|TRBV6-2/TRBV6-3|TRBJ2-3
TGTGCCAGCAGTCCTCTCCGACTAGCGGGCGGCACAGATACGCAGTATTTT
CASSPLRLAGGTDTQYF
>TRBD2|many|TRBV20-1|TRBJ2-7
TGCAGTGCTCGGCCCGGGACTAGCGCCTACGAGCAGTACTTC
CSARPGTSAYEQYF
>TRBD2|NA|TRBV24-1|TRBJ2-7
TGTGCCACCAGTGGTATGGGACTAGGGTCTGACGAGCAGTACTTC
CATSGMGLGSDEQYF
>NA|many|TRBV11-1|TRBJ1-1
TGTGCCAGCAGCTTCTCGGGACGGTCGAACACTGAAGCTTTCTTT
CASSFSGRSNTEAFF
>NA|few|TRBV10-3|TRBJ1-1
TGTGCCACCATTGATGACTTGAGCACTGAAGCTTTCTTT
CATIDDLSTEAFF